A selection of T cell receptor beta chains follows, all from one sample in a study of blood T cells in healthy people across ages. Each CDR3 protein gets one entry after TCRdb re-called the 5' RACE reads with MiXCR. Counted here are 1.5 million or so distinct CDR3 sequences, 40% to 45% occurring once; the ten biggest clones make up roughly 3.7%. Input material: blood. Receptors originate from a woman younger than 35 in good health. The CDR3 runs from the conserved cysteine through the conserved F or W. Each record gives: V gene, J gene, CDR3 protein.

V gene: TRBV25-1
J gene: TRBJ2-1
CDR3 protein: CASNSQGGKNNEQFF

V gene: TRBV12-3/TRBV12-4
J gene: TRBJ1-2
CDR3 protein: CASSFRRTTSYGYTF

V gene: TRBV7-9
J gene: TRBJ2-3
CDR3 protein: CASSSPQRGTDTQYF

V gene: TRBV10-3
J gene: TRBJ2-7
CDR3 protein: CAISESDFGKEQYF

V gene: TRBV20-1
J gene: TRBJ1-5
CDR3 protein: CSAKSGDQPQHF

V gene: TRBV20-1
J gene: TRBJ1-2
CDR3 protein: CSARGGGNYDTF

V gene: TRBV20-1
J gene: TRBJ1-2
CDR3 protein: CSASDPVEQGRSYGYTF

V gene: TRBV18
J gene: TRBJ1-2
CDR3 protein: CASSPITEPYGYTF

V gene: TRBV12-3/TRBV12-4
J gene: TRBJ1-4
CDR3 protein: CASSSPWGVRIGEKLFF

V gene: TRBV5-1
J gene: TRBJ1-5
CDR3 protein: CASSPGQGWDQPQHF

V gene: TRBV6-6
J gene: TRBJ1-2
CDR3 protein: CAAFEDRGWRGYTF

V gene: TRBV4-3
J gene: TRBJ2-4
CDR3 protein: CASSHLRGVQGDAKNIQYF

V gene: TRBV24-1
J gene: TRBJ2-3
CDR3 protein: CATSDLTGGIMTDTQYF

V gene: TRBV6-5
J gene: TRBJ1-2
CDR3 protein: CASSLGTGNPTF

V gene: TRBV27
J gene: TRBJ1-1
CDR3 protein: CASSLWGMNTEAFF

V gene: TRBV19
J gene: TRBJ2-3
CDR3 protein: CASSAIGALTDTQYF

V gene: TRBV6-2/TRBV6-3
J gene: TRBJ1-1
CDR3 protein: CASSDLRNTEAFF

V gene: TRBV20-1
J gene: TRBJ2-3
CDR3 protein: CSRLGRHTDTQYF

V gene: TRBV4-1
J gene: TRBJ1-1
CDR3 protein: CASSQGPRKSVNTEAFF

V gene: TRBV4-1
J gene: TRBJ1-2
CDR3 protein: CASSEATGLNYGYTF

V gene: TRBV15
J gene: TRBJ2-7
CDR3 protein: CTTSRDIGKTYEQYF

V gene: TRBV3-1
J gene: TRBJ1-4
CDR3 protein: CASSPSGGGEEKLFF

V gene: TRBV7-9
J gene: TRBJ2-1
CDR3 protein: CASSLDPGGAVQFF

V gene: TRBV4-1
J gene: TRBJ2-1
CDR3 protein: CASSPRGVRNNEQFF

V gene: TRBV4-2
J gene: TRBJ1-1
CDR3 protein: CASRPAGYNTEAFF

V gene: TRBV20-1
J gene: TRBJ1-2
CDR3 protein: CSATGEGYTF

V gene: TRBV9
J gene: TRBJ1-1
CDR3 protein: CASSERGVWTEAFF

V gene: TRBV7-2
J gene: TRBJ1-5
CDR3 protein: CASSLALAGKQPQHF